This TCR beta chain was observed in a study of vaccination and CD4 T cells after COVID-19. Across the whole study: Every participant was given two doses of BNT162b2 or mRNA-1273 vaccine.

This clonotype was counted only a few times. Antigen specificity is unknown. Researchers used the Oncomine TCR Beta short-read assay to sequence DNA from cultured CD4+ T cells. The template was genomic DNA from cultured CD4+ T cells. TCRdb reprocessed the PCR reads via MiXCR and lists one record per CDR3 protein. The table records 20,000 to 30,000 distinct CDR3 sequences, roughly 64% of them present only once. The germline V gene encodes CDR1 MNHEY and CDR2 SVGAGI. There are 12 residues in the CDR3. The V end was cut by 4 bases, the J end by 6 bases, with 7 bases between. Stated treatment: approximately 11-day PBMC culture with coronavirus spike peptide pools or control peptides (ViraFEST assay). Upon completion of about 11 days of culture, CD4+ T cells were isolated via negative selection.

This sequence joins TRBV6-5 and TRBJ1-5; D remains unclear. The sequence came from a human donor who had recovered from COVID-19. The source material was CD4+ T cells from blood, cultured in vitro. The CDR3 spells CASSSPGQPQHF. As DNA, the CDR3 is TGTGCCAGCAGTTCACCAGGTCAGCCCCAGCATTTT.